The 27 T cell receptor beta chains below all came from one sample that was sequenced in a study of beta chain features in type 1 diabetes. Points from the study as a whole: Type 1 diabetes patients showed a moderate but significant shortening of TCRB CDR3s in all four CD4+ subsets.

For these receptors, no antigen is known. cDNA synthesis used the whole RNA isolate, giving expressed TCRB sequences. Method: immunoSEQ multiplex PCR; TCRdb's copy keeps in-frame clones and lacks some. The sample shows 200,000 to 300,000 clones, approximately 14% of them seen only once. Sequenced input: naive CD4+ T cells from blood. The receptors shown here come from a man in his thirties or forties with type 1 diabetes.

V and J are TRBV5-1 and TRBJ2-3; tentatively, D is TRBD2 (6 bases). V was cut by 0 bases and J by 2 bases, with 13 bases left in between. CDR3 length: 16 amino acids. The germline gives CDR1 SGHRS, CDR2 YFSETQ. The CDR3 DNA follows: TGCGCCAGCAGCTTGGATGCTAGCGCGCACACAGATACGCAGTATTTT. This translates into CASSLDASAHTDTQYF. The whole variable domain, remainder taken from reference TRBV5-1 and TRBJ2-3, is KAGVTQTPRYLIKTRGQQVTLSCSPISGHRSVSWYQQTPGQGLQFLFEYFSETQRNKGNFPGRFSGRQFSNSRSEMNVSTLELGDSALYLCASSLDASAHTDTQYFGPGTRLTVL.

J is TRBJ2-1 and V is TRBV29-1; D is perhaps TRBD2 (6 bases). CDR1 is SQVTM and CDR2 is ANQGSEA in the germline V gene. Trimming left V 6 bases short and J 6 bases short, with 12 bases between. The CDR3 totals 12 residues. The CDR3: CSVAGTSNEQFF. The DNA of the CDR3 is TGCAGCGTCGCCGGGACTTCCAATGAGCAGTTCTTC.

The rearrangement joins TRBV6-1 to TRBJ2-1; no clear D gene. V dropped 2 bases and J dropped 3 bases, with 14 bases sitting between them. The CDR3 contains 16 residues. Per the germline V gene, CDR1 is MNHNS and CDR2 is SASEGT. The CDR3 here is CASSELGESGYNEQFF. The CDR3 region has the DNA TGTGCCAGCAGTGAACTGGGCGAGTCTGGCTACAATGAGCAGTTCTTC.

The chain has TRBV6-1 and TRBJ2-2; 12 bases map to TRBD2. V gave up 2 bases and J gave up 6 bases; unmatched junction bases: 7. Germline CDR1 reads MNHNS; CDR2 reads SASEGT. This CDR3 is built from 17 residues. Here the CDR3 reads CASSETGLAGSAGELFF. The CDR3 region has the DNA TGTGCCAGCAGTGAAACAGGACTAGCGGGATCTGCCGGGGAGCTGTTTTTT.

This chain connects TRBV19 to TRBJ2-7; 9 nucleotides agree with TRBD1. The CDR3 extends over 14 amino acids. Germline assignment: CDR1 LNHDA and CDR2 SQIVND (reference sequence). The trim removed 5 bases at V and 5 bases at J, leaving 7 bases unmatched. The CDR3 region has the DNA TGTGCCAGTAGTGGTGGACAGGGGATTGACGAGCAGTACTTC. It yields the protein CASSGGQGIDEQYF.

The chain couples TRBV11-2 to TRBJ2-3; 9 bases are a match to TRBD2. The CDR3 sequence is 16 residues long. Germline V CDR1 and CDR2: SGHAT, FQNNGV. V was pared by 5 bases and J by 9 bases, with 15 bases of the junction left unmatched. This CDR3 reads CASSRSVVAGAETQYF. CDR3 nucleotides: TGTGCCAGCAGCCGCTCCGTGGTAGCGGGGGCCGAGACGCAGTATTTT.

The chain has TRBV6-6 and TRBJ1-1, with 9 bases fitting TRBD1. Germline V CDR1 and CDR2: MNHNY, SVGAGI (reference sequence). V dropped 7 bases and J dropped 10; count of bases not matched to a gene: 4. The CDR3 runs to 11 residues. DNA for the CDR3: TGTGCCAGCACCGTACAGGGGGCAGCTTTCTTT. Residues: CASTVQGAAFF.

This clone was seen a few times. The chain has TRBV2 and TRBJ2-3, with D possibly being TRBD1 (6 bases). Trimming took off 8 bases at V and 2 bases at J, with 17 bases between the two ends. The germline CDR1 and CDR2 sequences are SNHLY and FYNNEI. The CDR3 totals 15 residues. CDR3 residues: CASGFQGTNTDTQYF. The CDR3 bases are TGTGCCAGCGGATTTCAGGGGACCAACACAGATACGCAGTATTTT.

V and J are TRBV5-1 and TRBJ2-7; no reliable D call. Deletions cut 0 bases from V and 1 base from J, with 8 bases between. Looked up from germline, CDR1 is SGHRS and CDR2 is YFSETQ. The CDR3 consists of 14 residues. CDR3 amino acids: CASSLASRSYEQYF. CDR3 nucleotides: TGCGCCAGCAGCTTGGCCTCCAGGTCCTACGAGCAGTACTTC.

In its sample, this clone was seen a few times. This chain joins TRBV15 and TRBJ1-4; D not resolved. The CDR3 contains 14 residues. V was clipped by 5 bases and J by 5 bases, with 12 bases between them. Germline-derived CDR1 and CDR2 are LNHNV and YYDKDF (reference sequence). The CDR3: CATSGRTGNEKLFF. The CDR3 DNA follows: TGTGCCACCAGCGGCCGGACGGGGAATGAAAAACTGTTTTTT.

This clone was picked up a small number of times. The chain is built from TRBV29-1 and TRBJ2-7; D is possibly TRBD1 (6 bases). The length of the CDR3 is 12 residues. Deletions cut 4 bases from V and 5 bases from J, with 12 bases between. The V gene's germline CDR1 is SQVTM and CDR2 ANQGSEA. The CDR3: CSVVTGTHEQYF. CDR3 DNA sequence: TGCAGCGTTGTTACCGGGACACACGAGCAGTACTTC.

V and J are TRBV4-1 and TRBJ1-2; D possibly corresponds to TRBD1 (6 bases). The germline gives CDR1 MGHRA, CDR2 YSYEKL. This CDR3 region has 18 residues. With 4 bases removed from V and 7 bases from J, the gap between germline ends came to 28 bases. The CDR3 region has the DNA TGCGCCAGCAGCCGAACCAACCAAGATCAGGGGCCGAAAGGTGGCTACACCTTC. Translating it yields CASSRTNQDQGPKGGYTF.

This clone was picked up a small number of times. The chain is built from TRBV6-1 and TRBJ1-1; TRBD1 matches 9 bases. The V gene's germline CDR1 is MNHNS and CDR2 SASEGT. The CDR3 spans 13 residues. V shed 11 bases, J shed 10 bases, and the junction held 14 bases outside the gene matches. The CDR3 DNA follows: TGTGCCGCCGCCCCCGGACAGGGGAGGGGAGCTTTCTTT. Translated, it gives CAAAPGQGRGAFF.

The chain has TRBV19 and TRBJ2-2; D uncertain. V was cut by 7 bases and J by 1 base, with 7 bases left in between. The V gene's germline CDR1 is LNHDA and CDR2 SQIVND (reference sequence). The CDR3 sequence is 13 residues long. In nucleotides, the CDR3 is TGTGCCAGTACCCGCGGGAACACCGGGGAGCTGTTTTTT. This translates into CASTRGNTGELFF.

The V and J genes are TRBV15 and TRBJ1-2, with TRBD1 matching 8 bases. With 4 bases clipped from V and 7 bases from J, the junction kept 5 bases outside the gene matches. In germline, CDR1 is LNHNV, CDR2 YYDKDF (reference sequence). The CDR3 runs to 13 residues. CDR3 sequence reads: CATSNRTGSGYTF. The DNA for the CDR3 is TGTGCCACCAGCAACCGGACAGGGTCTGGCTACACCTTC.

CDR3: CASSGWALGETQYF. The CDR3 DNA reads TGTGCCAGTAGTGGTTGGGCCCTTGGGGAGACCCAGTACTTC. The chain joins TRBV19 to TRBJ2-5; the D is unclear. Trimming left V 5 bases short and J 5 bases short, with 15 bases between. Germline V gene data show CDR1 as LNHDA and CDR2 as SQIVND (reference sequence). CDR3 size: 14 residues.

This clone was observed a few times. The J gene is TRBJ1-2, the V gene TRBV5-4; 8 bases fit TRBD1. With V trimmed by 4 bases and J by 4 bases, 6 bases remained unmatched. The CDR3 has 14 residues. Germline CDR1 SGHNT, CDR2 YYREEE (reference sequence). For the CDR3, the DNA is TGTGCCAGCAGCCCATCGACAGGGGTCTATGGCTACACCTTC. Residues: CASSPSTGVYGYTF.

The genes are TRBV6-5 and TRBJ1-2; 9 bases fit TRBD1. This CDR3 spans 13 amino acids. Germline loops: CDR1 MNHEY, CDR2 SVGAGI. Trimming at V came to 6 bases and at J to 8 bases, leaving 7 bases not matched to a gene. CDR3 DNA: TGTGCCAGCAGACGGGGGACAGGGAGCGGCTACACCTTC. Translating it yields CASRRGTGSGYTF.

The gene calls are TRBV2 and TRBJ2-2; TRBD1 agrees at 7 bases. V lost 7 bases to trimming and J lost 7 bases; unmatched junction nucleotides: 15. Germline-derived CDR1 and CDR2 are SNHLY and FYNNEI. There are 16 residues in the CDR3. CDR3 DNA sequence: TGTGCCAGCAATACTGACAGGGTACTTTGGTACGGGGAGCTGTTTTTT. It codes for CASNTDRVLWYGELFF.

This clone was counted between two and nine times. The genes are TRBV7-2 and TRBJ1-1, with TRBD1 as a possible D gene (6 bases). Trimming took 5 bases from V and 0 from J, leaving 10 bases between them. The CDR3 extends over 14 amino acids. Germline V CDR1 and CDR2: SGHTA, FQGNSA. The CDR3, as DNA: TGTGCCAGCAGCGAGGACAGTATGAACACTGAAGCTTTCTTT. This codes for CASSEDSMNTEAFF.

This clone was picked up a small number of times. The rearrangement joins TRBV29-1 to TRBJ2-1, with D maybe TRBD2 (5 bases). This CDR3 contains 14 residues. Germline V lookup: CDR1 SQVTM, CDR2 ANQGSEA. Between the trimmed V and J ends, which lost 3 bases and 4 bases, there was a span of 13 bases. The CDR3 sequence: CSVDNGDLYNEQFF. The CDR3 DNA is TGCAGCGTTGATAACGGGGATCTATACAATGAGCAGTTCTTC.

V usage is TRBV5-1 and J usage is TRBJ2-3; tentatively, D is TRBD2 (7 bases). With 4 bases removed from V and 0 bases from J, the gap between germline ends came to 21 bases. Germline V gene lookup returns CDR1 SGHRS and CDR2 YFSETQ. This CDR3 is 18 amino acids long. For the CDR3, the DNA is TGCGCCAGCAGCCCGGGGGCTAGCGGTTCACTAAGCACAGATACGCAGTATTTT. Translating gives CASSPGASGSLSTDTQYF.

The V call is TRBV19, the J call TRBJ1-2, with D maybe TRBD1 (6 bases). V gave up 7 bases and J gave up 5 bases, with 17 bases separating them. This CDR3 region has 14 residues. Germline V gene data show CDR1 as LNHDA and CDR2 as SQIVND (reference sequence). CDR3 protein: CASKDSRVSYGYTF. In DNA form, the CDR3 reads TGTGCCAGTAAGGACAGCCGTGTCTCTTATGGCTACACCTTC.

This clone has only a few counts. The CDR3 DNA reads TGTGCCAGCAGCGGTCAGGGGGTGAGCAATCAGCCCCAGCATTTT. Its translation is CASSGQGVSNQPQHF. J is TRBJ1-5 and V is TRBV7-2, with TRBD1 matching 7 bases. The CDR3 sequence is 15 residues long. Unmatched junction bases numbered 5, after V lost 5 bases and J lost 1 base. Germline CDR1 SGHTA, CDR2 FQGNSA.

The chain combines TRBV9 with TRBJ2-4; 8 positions match TRBD2. Germline assignment: CDR1 SGDLS and CDR2 YYNGEE. The CDR3 runs 16 residues. V trimming: 0 bases; J trimming: 1 base; junction bases outside the gene matches: 3. The CDR3 loop is CASSVAGLEAKNIQYF. CDR3 nucleotide sequence: TGTGCCAGCAGCGTAGCGGGACTAGAGGCCAAAAACATTCAGTACTTC.

In this sample, this clone turned up a few times. This chain connects TRBV28 to TRBJ2-6; the D is unclear. V shed 8 bases and J shed 0 bases, with 5 bases lying between them. CDR1 is MDHEN, CDR2 SYDVKM, per germline. The CDR3 covers 13 residues. For the CDR3, the DNA is TGTGCCAGCGAGGACTCTGGGGCCAACGTCCTGACTTTC. Protein sequence: CASEDSGANVLTF.

The genes are TRBV30 and TRBJ2-3, with TRBD2 matching 9 bases. Germline CDR1 reads GTSNPN; CDR2 reads SVGIG (reference sequence). The CDR3 has 15 residues. The junction had 3 bases not matched to a gene; V was cut back by 0 bases and J by 2 bases. CDR3 in DNA: TGTGCCTGGAGTGTGGGACTAGCCTCCACAGATACGCAGTATTTT. This codes for CAWSVGLASTDTQYF.